This T cell receptor (beta chain) was obtained from a study of T cell responses to AZD1222 COVID-19 vaccine. Whole-study findings and limits: Spike regions recognized by vaccine-associated CD4 TCRs spanned the protein, led by 160-218 and 743-854.

The method was immunoSEQ multiplex PCR; TCRdb's version includes in-frame clones alone and lacks a portion of them. The profile shows around 130,000 clones, around 89% of them singletons. Germline V gene lookup returns CDR1 MDHEN and CDR2 SYDVKM. The CDR3 extends over 11 amino acids. With 7 bases removed from V and 8 bases from J, the gap between germline ends came to 11 bases. On this clone itself: The antigen is not known.

The TCR sequence derives from an adult in good health. The starting material was peripheral blood, obtained on day 0 of AZD1222 vaccination. This chain connects TRBV28 to TRBJ1-1, with D perhaps matching TRBD1 (5 bases). The CDR3 region has the DNA TGTGCCAGCACCCTGTGGGGGGAAGCTTTCTTT. It yields the protein CASTLWGEAFF.